One TCR beta chain is described in this entry. No antigen is known for it. This record belongs to a study of PD-1 blockade in mismatch repair-deficient tumors. Germline assignment: CDR1 SGHVS and CDR2 FNYEAQ. The V segment lost 4 bases and the J segment 7 bases; nucleotides outside the gene matches: 2. There are 14 residues in the CDR3. Sequenced by immunoSEQ multiplex PCR; TCRdb stores in-frame clones only, minus some. The sample lists roughly 16,000 clones; approximately 83% were seen once. Study findings and constraints: Tumor-resident clones, often absent from pretreatment blood, expanded after pembrolizumab and then contracted.

Every patient had mismatch repair deficiency by PCR or immunohistochemistry. TCRs were sequenced from a few patients responding to pembrolizumab. This TCR came from an adult with mismatch repair-deficient cancer. The source was PBMCs, collected 4 weeks after starting pembrolizumab. The rearrangement uses TRBV7-6 and TRBJ2-1; 12 positions match TRBD2. The CDR3 loop is CASSSTSGSNEQFF. CDR3 bases: TGTGCCAGCAGCTCGACTAGCGGGAGTAATGAGCAGTTCTTC.